The 5 T cell receptor beta chains below come from one sample, sequenced in a study of T cell clonotyping in hematopoietic cell transplantation. Here immunoSEQ multiplex PCR was the method, and the copy in TCRdb shows in-frame clones only, minus some. The repertoire has 6,500 to 8,000 clones, 95% to 99% of them found once; the top ten carry around 0.6%. This material consisted of PBMCs, taken 30 days after allogeneic stem cell transplant. These receptor sequences come from a male patient aged 60-70 years who had an allogeneic stem cell transplant from a related donor, so the T cells may come from the graft donor. Some clones in this sample may be carry-over from other donors' samples.

J is TRBJ1-6 and V is TRBV6-5; D unclear. The germline V gene has CDR1 MNHEY and CDR2 SVGAGI. Trimming left V 4 bases short and J 4 bases short, with 14 bases between. The CDR3 runs 16 residues. This CDR3 reads CASSSIRTAYNSPLHF. The CDR3 region has the DNA TGTGCCAGCAGTTCCATAAGGACCGCTTATAATTCACCCCTCCACTTT.

The chain carries TRBV4-1 and TRBJ1-5; TRBD1 is a possible D gene (6 bases). The length of the CDR3 is 18 residues. Trimming took off 2 bases at V and 3 bases at J, with 20 bases between the two ends. Per germline, CDR1 MGHRA and CDR2 YSYEKL. CDR3 nucleotide sequence: TGCGCCAGCAGCCAATCACCAACAGGGAGAACAATCAATCAGCCCCAGCATTTT. Its protein product is CASSQSPTGRTINQPQHF.

The chain combines TRBV23-1 with TRBJ2-5, with D hard to call. The closer fit of TRBJ2-7 to the DNA end suggests the J call may be wrong. TRBV23-1 is an ORF for which the function is uncertain. This CDR3 is 12 amino acids long. CDR3 protein: CASSPSPPEQYF. The CDR3 DNA is TGCGCCAGCAGTCCGAGTCCCCCCGAGCAGTACTTC.

The CDR3 nucleotides read TGTGCCAGCAGCTCCGGGACCTACGAGCAGTACTTC. It codes for CASSSGTYEQYF. The chain couples TRBV7-2 to TRBJ2-7; D perhaps matches TRBD2 (5 bases). The germline CDR1 and CDR2 sequences are SGHTA and FQGNSA. Trimming removed 4 bases from V and 2 bases from J, with 6 bases in between. CDR3 length: 12 amino acids.

The V and J genes are TRBV29-1 and TRBJ2-5; D perhaps matches TRBD1 (5 bases). The V gene lost 6 bases and the J gene lost 4 bases, with 15 bases spanning the gap. CDR3 length: 13 amino acids. The germline CDR1 and CDR2 sequences are SQVTM and ANQGSEA. This CDR3 is CSVQVAPRETQYF. DNA for the CDR3: TGCAGCGTACAGGTCGCCCCACGAGAGACCCAGTACTTC.